The T cell receptor beta chain described here comes from a study of blood T cells in healthy people across ages. Of note for this clonotype: The antigen remains unidentified.

Peripheral blood samples of 9 to 10 milliliters were drawn from each donor. Findings of the study overall: It was the long-lived donors that had more naive CD4+ cells and higher diversity than aged donors.

Primers used in a second PCR of about 6 to 12 cycles were a sample-barcoded 5' primer and a J-beta primer mix. There were at least 2.5 million CDR3-containing paired-end reads obtained from each sample. A single record per CDR3 protein comes from TCRdb applying MiXCR to the 5' RACE reads. The sample yields some 1,800,000 distinct CDR3 sequences, around 40% seen once. V was cut by 3 bases and J by 5 bases, with 14 bases left in between. The germline V gene encodes CDR1 SGHRS and CDR2 YFSETQ. This CDR3 has 14 residues. This receptor was obtained from a human donor in good health. The rearrangement uses TRBV5-1 and TRBJ1-2; tentative D call: TRBD1 (6 bases). Sequenced input: blood. CDR3 DNA sequence: TGCGCCAGCAGCTACGACAGGCTACCTTATGGCTACACCTTC. It is translated as CASSYDRLPYGYTF.